A selection of T cell receptor beta chains follows, all from one sample in a study of blood T cell repertoires in COVID-19. Using immunoSEQ multiplex PCR, the repertoire was profiled, and TCRdb retains in-frame clones only, with some absent. The sample lists 84,000 or so clones, around 85% occurring once. The sample consisted of peripheral blood. These receptors were taken from a man between 65 and 80 years old with acute or convalescent COVID-19. Both conserved end residues are part of each CDR3. Rows may omit the clone size; those that give it use once, few, many or a size class.

V gene	J gene	CDR3 length	clone size	CDR3 protein
TRBV7-8	TRBJ1-1	16	.	CASSFEFRGSYTEAFF
TRBV18	TRBJ1-4	15	.	CASSPSGGLAEKLFF
TRBV24-1	TRBJ1-5	15	.	CATSVGPEGNQPQHF
TRBV28	TRBJ1-2	14	.	CASSFGQGGFGYTF
TRBV4-2	TRBJ1-4	15	.	CASSQDAQGGRKLFF
TRBV19	TRBJ1-2	16	.	CASRSWGGRQNYGYTF
TRBV4-2	TRBJ2-5	18	.	CASSQELAGGPDQETQYF
TRBV6-5	TRBJ2-3	14	once	CASSLGGSADTQYF
TRBV5-1	TRBJ1-1	15	.	CASRYSPRGDTEAFF
TRBV5-1	TRBJ1-2	13	.	CASSLSGAGGYTF
TRBV3-1/TRBV3-2	TRBJ1-5	15	.	CASSQEQGRNQPQHF
TRBV6-2/TRBV6-3	TRBJ1-2	16	few	CASSNSLIIGRAGYTF
TRBV29-1	TRBJ2-7	14	.	CSAAGQGGSYEQYF
TRBV29-1	TRBJ1-2	15	.	CSVEDPQNRYGGYTF
TRBV28	TRBJ1-2	14	.	CASSSLGDRGGYTF
TRBV5-1	TRBJ2-7	14	.	CASSFSGGDYEQYF
TRBV7-9	TRBJ2-5	14	.	CASSSGGILETQYF
TRBV5-4	TRBJ2-5	17	.	CASSTGLAGAIRETQYF
TRBV5-8	TRBJ1-5	14	few	CASSSGTVNQPQHF
TRBV3-1/TRBV3-2	TRBJ2-5	14	.	CASSQAQTGETQYF
TRBV14	TRBJ1-2	15	few	CASSQGLGQGTGYTF
TRBV3-1/TRBV3-2	TRBJ2-7	15	.	CASSRLAGAPYEQYF
TRBV4-1	TRBJ2-7	14	few	CASSQSPGRYEQYF
TRBV6-5	TRBJ1-1	14	.	CASSYSRWNTEAFF
TRBV5-1	TRBJ2-5	15	.	CASSLAPRGQETQYF
TRBV10-3	TRBJ1-1	15	.	CAISESRQGVTEAFF
TRBV6-1	TRBJ2-1	14	.	CASSEGAGVDEQFF
TRBV11-2	TRBJ2-7	15	.	CASSLAPGLGYEQYF
TRBV10-3	TRBJ1-1	13	.	CAISKGAGTEAFF
TRBV7-2	TRBJ2-3	15	once	CASSLASGGTDTQYF
TRBV29-1	TRBJ1-5	13	.	CSVVEGSNQPQHF